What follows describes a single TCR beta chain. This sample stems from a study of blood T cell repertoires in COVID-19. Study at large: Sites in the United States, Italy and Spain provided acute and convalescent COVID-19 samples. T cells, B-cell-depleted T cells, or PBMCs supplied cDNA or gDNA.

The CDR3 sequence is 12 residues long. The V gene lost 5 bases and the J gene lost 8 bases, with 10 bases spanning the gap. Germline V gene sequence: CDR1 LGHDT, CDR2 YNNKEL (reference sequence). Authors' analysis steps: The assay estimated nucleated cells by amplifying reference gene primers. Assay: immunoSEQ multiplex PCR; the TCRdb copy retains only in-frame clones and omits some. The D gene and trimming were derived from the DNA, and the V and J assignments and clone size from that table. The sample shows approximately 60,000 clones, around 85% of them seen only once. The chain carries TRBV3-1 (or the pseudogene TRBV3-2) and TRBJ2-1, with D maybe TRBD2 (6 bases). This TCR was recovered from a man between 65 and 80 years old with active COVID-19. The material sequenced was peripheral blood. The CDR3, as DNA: TGTGCCAGCAGCTACGGGAGCTATGAGCAGTTCTTC. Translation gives CASSYGSYEQFF.